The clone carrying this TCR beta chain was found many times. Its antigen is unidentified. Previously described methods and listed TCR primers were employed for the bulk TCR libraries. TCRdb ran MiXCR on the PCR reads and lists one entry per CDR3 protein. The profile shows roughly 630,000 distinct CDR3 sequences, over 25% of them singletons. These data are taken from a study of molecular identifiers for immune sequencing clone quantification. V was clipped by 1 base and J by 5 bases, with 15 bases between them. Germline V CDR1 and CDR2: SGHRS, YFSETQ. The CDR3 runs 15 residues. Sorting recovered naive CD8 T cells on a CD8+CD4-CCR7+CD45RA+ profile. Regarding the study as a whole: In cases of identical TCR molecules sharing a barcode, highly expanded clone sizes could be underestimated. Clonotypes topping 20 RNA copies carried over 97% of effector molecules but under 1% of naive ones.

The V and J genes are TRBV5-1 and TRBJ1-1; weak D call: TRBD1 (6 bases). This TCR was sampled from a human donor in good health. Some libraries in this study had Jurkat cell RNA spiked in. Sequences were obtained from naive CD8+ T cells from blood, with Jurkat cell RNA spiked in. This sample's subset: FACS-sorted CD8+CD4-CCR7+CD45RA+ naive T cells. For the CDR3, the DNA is TGCGCCAGCAGCTTGTCGGGGGGCGATTTGACTGAAGCTTTCTTT. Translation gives CASSLSGGDLTEAFF.